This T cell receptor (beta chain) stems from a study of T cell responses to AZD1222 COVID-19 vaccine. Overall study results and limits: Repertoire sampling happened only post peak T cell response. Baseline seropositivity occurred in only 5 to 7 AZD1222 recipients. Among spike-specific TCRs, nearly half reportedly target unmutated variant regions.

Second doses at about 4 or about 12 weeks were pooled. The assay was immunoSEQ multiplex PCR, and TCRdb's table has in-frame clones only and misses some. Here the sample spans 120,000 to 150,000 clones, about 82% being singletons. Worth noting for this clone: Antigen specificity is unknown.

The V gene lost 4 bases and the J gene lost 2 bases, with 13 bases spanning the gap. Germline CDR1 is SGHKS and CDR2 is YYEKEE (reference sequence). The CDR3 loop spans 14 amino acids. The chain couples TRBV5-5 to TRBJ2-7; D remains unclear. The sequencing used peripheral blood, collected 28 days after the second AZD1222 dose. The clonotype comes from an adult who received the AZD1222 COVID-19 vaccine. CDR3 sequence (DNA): TGTGCCAGCAGCGTGACGGACGGAGCCTACGAGCAGTACTTC. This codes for CASSVTDGAYEQYF.